The TCR beta chain described here comes from a study of CD8 T cells in Susac syndrome. The CDR3 length is 15 residues. The V gene's germline CDR1 is SGDLS and CDR2 YYNGEE. The V and J ends lost 2 bases and 5 bases, in that order; junction bases with no gene match: 8. Reverse transcription of about 0.45 to 1 ug RNA was performed with random hexamers. Across 54 Vbeta and 13 Jbeta, TCR beta CDR3 was amplified with immunoSEQ multiplex PCR. Each CDR3 protein is one row after TCRdb ran MiXCR on the immunoSEQ multiplex PCR reads. The sample shows around 200,000 distinct CDR3 sequences, 95% of them seen only once. Sequencing targeted TCR beta in T cells from blood (CD8+ and CD4+). In the multiple sclerosis control group, patients were treatment-naive and had stable or active relapsing-remitting disease.

This chain connects TRBV9 to TRBJ2-5, with TRBD1 matching 8 bases. The clonotype originates from a human donor with multiple sclerosis. The sample taken for sequencing was CD4+ T cells from PBMCs. The CDR3 here is CASSVRTGLGETQYF. The CDR3 DNA is TGTGCCAGCAGCGTTAGGACAGGGCTTGGGGAGACCCAGTACTTC.